One and the same sample provided the 30 T cell receptor beta chains below, sequenced in a study of blood T cell repertoires in COVID-19 (dated by TCRdb to between 2020 and 2021). Library preparation employed the immunoSEQ multiplex PCR assay. The immuneACCESS repertoire file appears here via TCRdb, limited to in-frame rearrangements. These files lack a portion of the clones; in checked studies, under half of the deficit traces to unresolved V genes, and the cause of the others is not known. In all, the sample holds approximately 300,000 clones, and 92% of those were seen once. Clones ranked in the top ten supply approximately 17% of the sample. Sequencing was done on a sample of PBMCs or T cells enriched from blood (not recorded which). Source of these receptors: a woman between 25 and 40 years old who had recovered from COVID-19.

This rearrangement joins TRBV5-1 to TRBJ1-1; the D is unclear. CDR1 and CDR2 (germline): SGHRS, YFSETQ. V gave up 5 bases and J gave up 5 bases, with 19 bases separating them. The CDR3 sequence is 15 residues long. The CDR3 loop reads CASSPVEGRRTEAFF. Written as DNA, the CDR3 is TGCGCCAGCAGTCCGGTTGAGGGTCGGAGAACTGAAGCTTTCTTT.

The chain is built from TRBV7-3 and TRBJ2-3, with a tentative D call TRBD2 (5 bases). The V gene's germline CDR1 is SGHTA and CDR2 FQGTGA. Trimming shortened V by 1 base and J by 3 bases, and 11 bases separated the two germline ends. CDR3 length: 15 amino acids. CDR3 DNA: TGTGCCAGCAGCTTAAACCGGGATGGGACAGATACGCAGTATTTT. This encodes CASSLNRDGTDTQYF.

V is TRBV18 and J is TRBJ1-5, with D possibly TRBD1 on 6 matching bases. Trimming removed 5 bases from V and 3 bases from J, with 8 bases in between. The CDR3 totals 13 residues. Germline CDR1 reads KGHSH; CDR2 reads LQKENI. The CDR3, as DNA: TGTGCCAGCTCAGGACAGAACAATCAGCCCCAGCATTTT. Translating gives CASSGQNNQPQHF.

The chain employs TRBV4-2 and TRBJ2-5; no clear D gene. CDR1 is LGHNA, CDR2 YNFKEQ, per germline. Trimming stripped 0 bases from V and 2 bases from J, with 10 bases between. The CDR3 is 15 amino acids. In DNA, the CDR3 is TGTGCCAGCAGCCAAGAAGACACCACACAAGAGACCCAGTACTTC. It yields the protein CASSQEDTTQETQYF.

V gene TRBV7-2 combines with J gene TRBJ1-1, with D possibly being TRBD1 (6 bases). The CDR3 runs 12 residues. Trimming removed 5 bases from V and 7 bases from J, with 11 bases in between. Germline loops: CDR1 SGHTA, CDR2 FQGNSA. CDR3 sequence reads: CASSGNRVEAFF. The CDR3 DNA reads TGTGCCAGCAGCGGAAACAGGGTTGAAGCTTTCTTT.

V is TRBV28 and J is TRBJ1-2, with 8 bases identical to TRBD1. CDR1 is MDHEN and CDR2 is SYDVKM in the germline V gene. The CDR3 loop spans 14 amino acids. V trimming: 5 bases; J trimming: 10 bases; junction bases outside the gene matches: 12. The CDR3 is CASSPQTGGGYYTF. CDR3 in DNA: TGTGCCAGCAGTCCACAAACAGGGGGAGGGTACTACACCTTC.

This rearrangement joins TRBV4-3 to TRBJ2-7; 12 bases line up with TRBD1. CDR3 length: 16 residues. The V and J ends lost 0 bases and 7 bases, in that order; junction bases with no gene match: 7. Germline V lookup: CDR1 LGHNA, CDR2 YSLEER. The CDR3 loop is CASSQDWGQGAEEQYF. The CDR3 bases are TGCGCCAGCAGCCAAGATTGGGGACAGGGGGCCGAAGAGCAGTACTTC.

J is TRBJ2-7 and V is TRBV6-5, with 12 positions matching TRBD1. Germline CDR1 is MNHEY and CDR2 is SVGAGI. The V segment lost 2 bases and the J segment 7 bases; nucleotides outside the gene matches: 6. The CDR3 is made up of 15 amino acids. CDR3 amino acids: CASSYEGQGAREQYF. The CDR3 coding sequence is TGTGCCAGCAGTTACGAGGGACAGGGGGCTAGAGAGCAGTACTTC.

V usage is TRBV5-1 and J usage is TRBJ2-1, with D perhaps TRBD2 (6 bases). The CDR3 loop spans 12 amino acids. The germline V gene encodes CDR1 SGHRS and CDR2 YFSETQ. V gave up 0 bases and J gave up 9 bases, with 7 bases separating them. The CDR3 sequence is CASSLGRVEQFF. CDR3 coding DNA: TGCGCCAGCAGCTTGGGGAGGGTTGAGCAGTTCTTC. The full variable domain, in which reference TRBV5-1 and TRBJ2-1 provide the parts outside the CDR3, is KAGVTQTPRYLIKTRGQQVTLSCSPISGHRSVSWYQQTPGQGLQFLFEYFSETQRNKGNFPGRFSGRQFSNSRSEMNVSTLELGDSALYLCASSLGRVEQFFGPGTRLTVL.

J is TRBJ1-5 and V is TRBV6-5; no firm D call. V shed 7 bases and J shed 10 bases, with 14 bases lying between them. The CDR3 totals 12 residues. The V gene's germline CDR1 is MNHEY and CDR2 SVGAGI. CDR3: CASTTQNLPQHF. Here the CDR3 DNA reads TGTGCCAGCACCACGCAGAATCTCCCCCAGCATTTT.

The rearrangement joins TRBV28 to TRBJ1-6; D is perhaps TRBD1 (6 bases). Deletions cut 6 bases from V and 7 bases from J, with 13 bases between. The length of the CDR3 is 14 residues. Germline CDR1 is MDHEN and CDR2 is SYDVKM. The CDR3 bases are TGTGCCAGCAGGGGCACAGGGAGAAATTCACCCCTCCACTTT. As protein: CASRGTGRNSPLHF.

The chain carries TRBV4-1 and TRBJ2-1, with D hard to call. The V end was cut by 2 bases, the J end by 1 base, with 9 bases between. The germline V gene encodes CDR1 MGHRA and CDR2 YSYEKL. The CDR3 is 15 amino acids. The CDR3 DNA sequence: TGCGCCAGCAGCCAACAGGCATTTTCCTACAATGAGCAGTTCTTC. Protein: CASSQQAFSYNEQFF.

The chain recombines TRBV28 with TRBJ1-6, with 7 nucleotides matching TRBD1. The CDR3 has 18 residues. CDR1 is MDHEN, CDR2 SYDVKM, per germline. Trimming took 6 bases from V and 4 from J; bases not matched to a gene: 15. This CDR3 reads CASSLGTDQSFYNSPLHF. CDR3 nucleotide sequence: TGTGCCAGCAGCCTGGGGACAGACCAAAGTTTTTATAATTCACCCCTCCACTTT.

The chain recombines TRBV28 with TRBJ2-2; TRBD2 aligns across 9 bases. Looked up from germline, CDR1 is MDHEN and CDR2 is SYDVKM. With 8 bases clipped from V and 7 bases from J, the junction kept 5 bases outside the gene matches. The CDR3 is 13 residues long. The CDR3 DNA reads TGTGCCAGCGGGACTAGCTCGCACGGGGAGCTGTTTTTT. This gives the protein CASGTSSHGELFF.

This sequence joins TRBV7-2 and TRBJ1-2; TRBD1 matches at 7 bases. Germline loops: CDR1 SGHTA, CDR2 FQGNSA. The CDR3 contains 15 residues. V shed 5 bases, J shed 6 bases, and the junction held 12 bases outside the gene matches. As DNA, the CDR3 is TGTGCCAGCAGCCATAGGGACAGCCGCGGGCATGGCTACACCTTC. Translating gives CASSHRDSRGHGYTF.

The chain links TRBV7-6 to TRBJ2-1, with 10 positions matching TRBD2. Germline V CDR1 and CDR2: SGHVS, FNYEAQ. V gave up 5 bases and J gave up 2 bases; unmatched junction bases: 3. This CDR3 has 15 residues. CDR3 protein: CASSQTSGAYNEQFF. The CDR3 DNA reads as TGTGCCAGCAGCCAAACTAGCGGGGCCTACAATGAGCAGTTCTTC.

This rearrangement joins TRBV2 to TRBJ2-5; 9 bases align to TRBD2. The CDR3 is 16 amino acids. Per the germline V gene, CDR1 is SNHLY and CDR2 is FYNNEI. J was trimmed by 2 bases and V by 7 bases; bases with no gene match: 11. CDR3 bases: TGTGCCAGCACCACGGCTGGACTAGCGTTACAAGAGACCCAGTACTTC. Its translation is CASTTAGLALQETQYF.

The rearrangement uses TRBV10-2 and TRBJ2-1; weak D call: TRBD2 (7 bases). V was trimmed by 7 bases and J by 7 bases, leaving 14 bases between them. CDR1 WSHSY and CDR2 SAAADI come from the germline V gene. The CDR3 extends over 13 amino acids. CDR3 protein: CASKRGAGNEQFF. CDR3 coding DNA: TGCGCCAGCAAACGGGGGGCGGGAAATGAGCAGTTCTTC.

Here the CDR3 DNA reads TGTGCCAGCAGCCTCCAACCGGGACTCACGGGAAACATTCAGTACTTC. Its translation is CASSLQPGLTGNIQYF. V and J are TRBV7-9 and TRBJ2-4; D may be TRBD2 (6 bases). The ends were cut back, 5 bases at V and 6 bases at J, with 20 bases in the middle. The CDR3 totals 16 residues. Germline CDR1 SEHNR, CDR2 FQNEAQ (reference sequence).

The V gene is TRBV4-2, the J gene TRBJ1-4; TRBD1 matches at 9 bases. Germline CDR1 LGHNA, CDR2 YNFKEQ. The CDR3 runs 17 residues. V dropped 0 bases and J dropped 9; count of bases not matched to a gene: 11. The CDR3 reads CASSQEGGGTGIKKLFF. Here the CDR3 DNA reads TGTGCCAGCAGCCAAGAGGGAGGGGGGACAGGGATTAAAAAACTGTTTTTT.

This chain connects TRBV4-1 to TRBJ2-1, with 11 nucleotides matching TRBD2. After removal of 4 bases from V and 4 bases from J, the junction contained 6 bases not matched to a gene. The CDR3 contains 16 residues. Germline loops: CDR1 MGHRA, CDR2 YSYEKL. In DNA form, the CDR3 reads TGCGCCAGCAGCCCCACACTAGCGGGAGCTTACAATGAGCAGTTCTTC. Translation: CASSPTLAGAYNEQFF.

The chain uses TRBV7-3 and TRBJ1-1; 7 bases fit TRBD1. Looked up from germline, CDR1 is SGHTA and CDR2 is FQGTGA. The CDR3 spans 15 residues. V dropped 6 bases and J dropped 1; count of bases not matched to a gene: 8. This chain's CDR3 is CASSRTGVGNTEAFF. CDR3 in DNA: TGTGCCAGCAGTCGAACAGGGGTCGGGAACACTGAAGCTTTCTTT.

In nucleotides, the CDR3 is TGTGCCAGTAGTGCTACGGGACAGGGTTCGGGGAACACCGGGGAGCTGTTTTTT. This gives the protein CASSATGQGSGNTGELFF. The V and J genes are TRBV19 and TRBJ2-2; the match to TRBD1 covers 9 bases. CDR3 length: 18 amino acids. The V and J ends lost 5 bases and 1 base, in that order; junction bases with no gene match: 11. Germline V gene lookup returns CDR1 LNHDA and CDR2 SQIVND (reference sequence).

The chain joins TRBV5-6 to TRBJ2-5, with D unclear. V lost 4 bases and J 5 bases, leaving 18 bases between the germline ends. CDR3 length equals 15 residues. Germline V gene lookup returns CDR1 SGHDT and CDR2 YYEEEE. The CDR3 sequence is CASSPEDEQWETQYF. The CDR3 DNA reads as TGTGCCAGCAGCCCCGAAGATGAACAGTGGGAGACCCAGTACTTC.

This clone was picked up one time. CDR3 sequence (DNA): TGTGCCAGCAGCCCTTCCGGGACATCTATGAACACTGAAGCTTTCTTT. Translating it yields CASSPSGTSMNTEAFF. The genes are TRBV7-2 and TRBJ1-1, with a weak D call TRBD1 (6 bases). V was shortened by 5 bases and J by 0 bases, with 16 bases between the two germline ends. This CDR3 has 16 amino acids. CDR1 and CDR2 (germline): SGHTA, FQGNSA.

This clone was seen only a few times. The gene calls are TRBV6-4 and TRBJ2-2; 9 bases are shared with TRBD2. V lost 7 bases to trimming and J lost 6 bases; unmatched junction nucleotides: 6. The CDR3 runs 14 residues. The germline CDR1 and CDR2 sequences are MRHNA and SNTAGT. In DNA form, the CDR3 reads TGTGCCAGCAAGGCCGGGACTAGCTCCGGGGAGCTGTTTTTT. This encodes CASKAGTSSGELFF.

The genes are TRBV7-2 and TRBJ1-6; D unclear. The V end lost 5 bases, the J end lost 10 bases, and 15 bases lay between the germline ends. CDR1 and CDR2 (germline): SGHTA, FQGNSA. The CDR3 loop spans 14 amino acids. The CDR3 region is CASSVKESFSPLHF. The CDR3 coding sequence is TGTGCCAGCAGCGTAAAAGAGTCCTTCTCACCCCTCCACTTT.

V gene TRBV18 combines with J gene TRBJ1-2, with D unclear. There are 13 residues in the CDR3. From germline, CDR1 is KGHSH and CDR2 LQKENI. Between the trimmed V and J ends, which lost 6 bases and 8 bases, there was a span of 16 bases. This CDR3 is CASSPVALEGYTF. The CDR3 nucleotides are TGTGCCAGCTCCCCGGTGGCGTTGGAGGGCTACACCTTC.

The chain combines TRBV5-6 with TRBJ1-4; D might be TRBD1 (6 bases). V lost 2 bases to trimming and J lost 0 bases, with 8 bases between them. The CDR3 covers 15 residues. Germline CDR1 is SGHDT and CDR2 is YYEEEE. The CDR3, as DNA: TGTGCCAGCAGCTTAGGACAGACAACTAATGAAAAACTGTTTTTT. Amino acid sequence: CASSLGQTTNEKLFF. Full variable domain (remainder filled in from reference TRBV5-6 and TRBJ1-4): DAGVTQSPTHLIKTRGQQVTLRCSPKSGHDTVSWYQQALGQGPQFIFQYYEEEERQRGNFPDRFSGHQFPNYSSELNVNALLLGDSALYLCASSLGQTTNEKLFFGSGTQLSVL.

As to this clone: A junction boundary mismatches the germline segment, possibly from a read error. J is TRBJ1-1 and V is TRBV28; 7 nucleotides agree with TRBD1. This CDR3 is built from 14 residues. Germline V gives CDR1 MDHEN, CDR2 SYDVKM. In nucleotides, the CDR3 is TGTGCCAGCAGTGCACCGACAGGGAACGCTGAAGCTTTCTTT. This sequence encodes CASSAPTGNAEAFF.